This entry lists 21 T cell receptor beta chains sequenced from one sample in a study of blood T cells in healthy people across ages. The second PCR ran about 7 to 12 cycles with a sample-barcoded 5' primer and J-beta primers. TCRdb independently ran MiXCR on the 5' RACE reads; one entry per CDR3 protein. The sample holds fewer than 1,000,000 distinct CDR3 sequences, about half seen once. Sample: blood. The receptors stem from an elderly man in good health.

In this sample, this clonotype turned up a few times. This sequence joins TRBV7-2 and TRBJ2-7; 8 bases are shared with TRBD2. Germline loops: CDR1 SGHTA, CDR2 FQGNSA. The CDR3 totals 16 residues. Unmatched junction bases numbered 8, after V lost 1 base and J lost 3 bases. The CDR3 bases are TGTGCCAGCAGCTTAGACTTGGGCAGCGGGAGCTACGAGCAGTACTTC. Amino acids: CASSLDLGSGSYEQYF.

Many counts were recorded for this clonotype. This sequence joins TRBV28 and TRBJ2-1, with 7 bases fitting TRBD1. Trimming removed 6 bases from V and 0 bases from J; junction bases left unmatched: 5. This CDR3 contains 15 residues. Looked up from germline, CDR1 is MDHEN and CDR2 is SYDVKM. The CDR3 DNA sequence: TGTGCCAGCAGCCCCGACAGGGCCTCCTACAATGAGCAGTTCTTC. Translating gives CASSPDRASYNEQFF. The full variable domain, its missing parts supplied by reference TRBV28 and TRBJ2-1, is DVKVTQSSRYLVKRTGEKVFLECVQDMDHENMFWYRQDPGLGLRLIYFSYDVKMKEKGDIPEGYSVSREKKERFSLILESASTNQTSMYLCASSPDRASYNEQFFGPGTRLTVL.

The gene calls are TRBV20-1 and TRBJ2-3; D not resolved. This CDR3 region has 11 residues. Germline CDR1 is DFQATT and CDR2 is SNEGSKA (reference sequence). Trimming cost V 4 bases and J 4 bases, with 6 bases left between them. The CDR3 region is CSAKKADTQYF. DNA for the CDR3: TGCAGTGCTAAGAAAGCAGATACGCAGTATTTT.

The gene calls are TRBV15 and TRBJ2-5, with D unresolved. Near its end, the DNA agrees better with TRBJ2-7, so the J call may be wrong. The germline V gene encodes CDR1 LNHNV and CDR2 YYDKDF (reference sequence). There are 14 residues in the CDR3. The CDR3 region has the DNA TGTGCCACCAAGATGGACGCCCGCCAAAACGAGCAGTACTTC. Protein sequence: CATKMDARQNEQYF.

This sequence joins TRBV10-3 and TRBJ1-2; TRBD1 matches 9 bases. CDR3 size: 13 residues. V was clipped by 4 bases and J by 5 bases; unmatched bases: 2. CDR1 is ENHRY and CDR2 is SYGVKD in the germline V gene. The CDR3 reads CAISADRGYGYTF. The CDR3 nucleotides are TGTGCCATCAGTGCGGACAGGGGATATGGCTACACCTTC.

CDR3 protein: CTSSQELPTSSGNEQFF. CDR3 sequence (DNA): TGCACCAGCAGCCAAGAACTTCCGACCAGTAGTGGCAATGAGCAGTTCTTC. J is TRBJ2-1 and V is TRBV1. TRBV1 is tagged as a pseudogene. The CDR3 has 17 amino acids.

The CDR3 spells CSASERQGEETQYF. For the CDR3, the DNA is TGCAGTGCTAGCGAGAGACAGGGCGAAGAGACCCAGTACTTC. The rearrangement uses TRBV20-1 and TRBJ2-5, with 7 bases identical to TRBD1. V lost 3 bases to trimming and J lost 3 bases; unmatched junction nucleotides: 7. The CDR3 runs to 14 residues. Per germline, CDR1 DFQATT and CDR2 SNEGSKA (reference sequence).

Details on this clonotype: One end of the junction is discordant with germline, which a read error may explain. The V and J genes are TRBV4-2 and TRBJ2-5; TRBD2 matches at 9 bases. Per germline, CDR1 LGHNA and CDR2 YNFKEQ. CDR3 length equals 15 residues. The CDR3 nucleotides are TGTGCCAGCAGTCAAGATCCTAGCGGGACCGGGACCCAGTACTTC. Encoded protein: CASSQDPSGTGTQYF.

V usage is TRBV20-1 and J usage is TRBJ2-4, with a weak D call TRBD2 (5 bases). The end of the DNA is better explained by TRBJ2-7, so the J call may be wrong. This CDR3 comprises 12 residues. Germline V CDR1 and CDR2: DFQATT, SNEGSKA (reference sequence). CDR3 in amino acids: CSAPSAGSEQYF. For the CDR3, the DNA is TGCAGTGCTCCTTCGGCGGGTAGCGAGCAGTACTTC.

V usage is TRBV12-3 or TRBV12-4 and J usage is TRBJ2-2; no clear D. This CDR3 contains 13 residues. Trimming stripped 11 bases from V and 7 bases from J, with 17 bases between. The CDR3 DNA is TGTGCCGGCAAAAAGTCTGGGGACGGGGAGCTGTTTTTT. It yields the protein CAGKKSGDGELFF.

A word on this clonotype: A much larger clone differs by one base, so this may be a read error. CDR3 nucleotides: TGTGCCAGCAGAATGGACAGCAATCAGCCCCAGCATTTT. Translating gives CASRMDSNQPQHF. The chain links TRBV7-2 to TRBJ1-5, with no clear D. Germline V CDR1 and CDR2: SGHTA, FQGNSA. Trimming pared 6 bases from V and 1 base from J, leaving 7 bases between. The CDR3 consists of 13 residues.

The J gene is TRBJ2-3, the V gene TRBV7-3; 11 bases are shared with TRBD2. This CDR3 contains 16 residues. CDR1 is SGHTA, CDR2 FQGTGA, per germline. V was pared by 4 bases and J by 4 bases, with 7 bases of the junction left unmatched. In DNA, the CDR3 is TGTGCCAGCAGCTCTCCGGGACTAGCGGTGCCAGATACGCAGTATTTT. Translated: CASSSPGLAVPDTQYF.

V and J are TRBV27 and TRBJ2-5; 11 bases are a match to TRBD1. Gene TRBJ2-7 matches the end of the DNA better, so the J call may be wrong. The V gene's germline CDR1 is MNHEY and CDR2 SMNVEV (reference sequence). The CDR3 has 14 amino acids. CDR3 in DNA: TGTGCCAGCAGTTACGGGACAGGGGGCTACGAGCAGTACTTC. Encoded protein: CASSYGTGGYEQYF.

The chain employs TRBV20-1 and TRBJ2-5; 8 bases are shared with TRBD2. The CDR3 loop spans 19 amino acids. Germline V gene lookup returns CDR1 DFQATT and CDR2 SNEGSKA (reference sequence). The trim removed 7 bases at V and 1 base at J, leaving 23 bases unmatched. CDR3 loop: CSVKDLAGPQTVPQETQYF. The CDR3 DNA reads TGCAGTGTTAAGGATCTAGCGGGTCCTCAGACAGTGCCCCAAGAGACCCAGTACTTC.

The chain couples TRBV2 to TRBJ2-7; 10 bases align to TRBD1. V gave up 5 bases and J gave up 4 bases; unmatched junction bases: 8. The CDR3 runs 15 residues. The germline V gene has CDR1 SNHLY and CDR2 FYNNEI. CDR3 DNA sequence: TGTGCCAGCAGTCCCTTCCCGGGACAGGGGTACGAGCAGTACTTC. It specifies CASSPFPGQGYEQYF.

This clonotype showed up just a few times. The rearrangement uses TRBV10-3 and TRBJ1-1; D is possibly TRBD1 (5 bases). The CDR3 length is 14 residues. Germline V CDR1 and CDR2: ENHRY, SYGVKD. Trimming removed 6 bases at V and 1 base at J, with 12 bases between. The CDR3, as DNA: TGTGCCATCAGCCGACAGACCCCGAACACTGAAGCTTTCTTT. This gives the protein CAISRQTPNTEAFF.

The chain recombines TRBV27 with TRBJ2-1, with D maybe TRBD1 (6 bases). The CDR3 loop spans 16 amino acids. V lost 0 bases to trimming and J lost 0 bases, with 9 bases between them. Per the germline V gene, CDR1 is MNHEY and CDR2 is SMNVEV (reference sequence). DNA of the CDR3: TGTGCCAGCAGTTTATCGCAGGGGAGCTCCTACAATGAGCAGTTCTTC. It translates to CASSLSQGSSYNEQFF.

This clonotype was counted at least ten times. DNA for the CDR3: TGCAGTGCTAGAGATGTAGGAGCCGAGCAGTACTTC. Protein: CSARDVGAEQYF. The chain has TRBV20-1 and TRBJ2-7; D not resolved. The CDR3 has 12 amino acids. Germline assignment: CDR1 DFQATT and CDR2 SNEGSKA (reference sequence). Trimming cost V 0 bases and J 6 bases, with 9 bases left between them.

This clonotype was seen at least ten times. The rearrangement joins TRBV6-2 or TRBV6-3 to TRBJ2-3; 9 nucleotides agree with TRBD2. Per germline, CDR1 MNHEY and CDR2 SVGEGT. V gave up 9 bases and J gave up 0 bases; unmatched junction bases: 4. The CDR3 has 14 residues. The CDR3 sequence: CASLGLASTDTQYF. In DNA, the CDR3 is TGTGCCAGTTTAGGACTAGCGAGCACAGATACGCAGTATTTT.

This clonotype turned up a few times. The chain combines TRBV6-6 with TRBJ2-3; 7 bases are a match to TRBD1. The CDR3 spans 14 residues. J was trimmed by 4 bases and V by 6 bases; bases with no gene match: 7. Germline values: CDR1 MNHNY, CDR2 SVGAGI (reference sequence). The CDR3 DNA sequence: TGTGCCAGCAGAGCTACAGGGACAGCAGATACGCAGTATTTT. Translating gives CASRATGTADTQYF.

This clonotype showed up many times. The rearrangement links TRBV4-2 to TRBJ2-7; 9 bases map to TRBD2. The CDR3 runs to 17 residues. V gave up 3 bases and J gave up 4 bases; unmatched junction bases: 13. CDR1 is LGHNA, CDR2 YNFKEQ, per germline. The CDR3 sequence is CASSQAGLAGVTYEQYF. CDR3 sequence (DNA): TGTGCCAGCAGCCAGGCGGGGTTAGCGGGAGTTACGTACGAGCAGTACTTC.